The 26 T cell receptor beta chains below come from one sample, sequenced in a study of Tregs in tolerant kidney transplant recipients. The repertoire was sequenced with immunoSEQ multiplex PCR; TCRdb's copy has only in-frame clones and lacks some. Found here are approximately 30,000 clones; the top ten clones hold around 15%. The sequenced sample was CD8+ T cells from blood, obtained before the transplant. The receptors originated from a human donor who received a combined kidney and bone marrow transplant.

Points on this clone: The sequenced fragment ends 3 residues before the CDR3 boundary, so the rest is inferred from the germline J gene. The rearrangement links TRBV5-1 to TRBJ2-5; D possibly corresponds to TRBD1 (6 bases). The CDR3 covers 17 residues. The germline CDR1 and CDR2 sequences are SGHRS and YFSETQ. Trimming left V 4 bases short and J 0 bases short, with 19 bases between. This CDR3 is CASSETGFTGNQETQYF. The covered CDR3 bases are TGCGCCAGCAGCGAAACAGGGTTCACGGGAAACCAAGAGACC.

In the case of this clone: Sequencing ends 3 residues short of the CDR3 end; the germline J gene provides the rest. The chain joins TRBV6-1 to TRBJ2-2; D is ambiguous. The V gene's germline CDR1 is MNHNS and CDR2 SASEGT. The V gene lost 3 bases and the J gene lost 6 bases, with 5 bases spanning the gap. The CDR3 contains 12 residues. CDR3: CASSDLPGELFF. The sequenced CDR3 bases are TGTGCCAGCAGTGACCTACCCGGGGAG.

Regarding this clone: The read falls 3 residues short of the CDR3 end, and the missing part is taken from the germline J gene. V is TRBV7-9 and J is TRBJ1-1; D gene ambiguous. The germline gives CDR1 SEHNR, CDR2 FQNEAQ (reference sequence). The length of the CDR3 is 15 residues. V was pared by 5 bases and J by 3 bases, with 16 bases between. The covered CDR3 bases are TGTGCCAGCAGCGGTCCGGGTCCCGGAGACACTGAA. Translated, it gives CASSGPGPGDTE. The CDR3, in full, reads CASSGPGPGDTEAFF.

As concerns this clone: The observed sequence ends 3 residues before the CDR3 terminus, with the missing tail filled in from the germline J gene. The V and J genes are TRBV20-1 and TRBJ2-7; TRBD1 agrees at 9 bases. V was pared by 6 bases and J by 3 bases, with 12 bases of the junction left unmatched. The CDR3 has 15 residues. Germline-derived CDR1 and CDR2 are DFQATT and SNEGSKA (reference sequence). The DNA read from the CDR3 is TGCAGTGCCCCCGGGACAGGGACTATGTTCTACGAG. It encodes CSAPGTGTMFYE. The CDR3 as a whole reads CSAPGTGTMFYEQYF.

The sequenced part of the CDR3 DNA is TGTGCCAGTGGGGTCAGGGGCCCCTACTACGAG. Protein product: CASGVRGPYYE. The CDR3 reads in full as CASGVRGPYYEQYF. The V call is TRBV19, the J call TRBJ2-7; D might be TRBD1 (6 bases). From the germline J gene comes the end of the CDR3, since the read stops 3 residues before it. V was cut by 8 bases and J by 3 bases, with 17 bases left in between. Germline values: CDR1 LNHDA, CDR2 SQIVND (reference sequence). This CDR3 contains 14 residues.

The sequenced part of the CDR3 DNA is TGTGCCAGCAGCGCCCCAGGGGGAAGCGAG. Protein: CASSAPGGSE. The entire CDR3 protein reads CASSAPGGSEQYF. The rearrangement uses TRBV7-9 and TRBJ2-7; TRBD1 matches at 7 bases. The read comes to an end 3 residues before the CDR3 does, leaving the germline J gene to fill in the end. The junction had 7 bases not matched to a gene; V was cut back by 5 bases and J by 6 bases. The CDR3 is 13 residues long. CDR1 and CDR2 from the germline V gene are SEHNR and FQNEAQ (reference sequence).

Concerning this clone: The DNA ends 3 residues before the CDR3 does, and the rest of the CDR3 is filled in from the germline J gene. The chain combines TRBV12-3 or TRBV12-4 with TRBJ1-2, with D possibly matching TRBD1 (5 bases). The CDR3 totals 13 residues. Trimming took off 3 bases at V and 5 bases at J, with 10 bases between the two ends. The sequenced part of the CDR3 DNA is TGTGCCAGCAGTTTGGAGGGGTTATATGGC. It encodes CASSLEGLYG. The CDR3, in full, reads CASSLEGLYGYTF.

On this clone: The read is 3 residues too short to cover the CDR3 end, so that end is filled in from the germline J gene. The chain couples TRBV4-1 to TRBJ2-7; 7 bases agree with TRBD2. Germline CDR1 and CDR2: MGHRA and YSYEKL. This CDR3 comprises 14 residues. Trimming cost V 1 base and J 4 bases; bases outside gene matches: 4. CDR3 DNA, as far as it was read: TGCGCCAGCAGCCAAGGGGAGGGGTGGTACGAG. As protein: CASSQGEGWYE. From start to end, the CDR3 is CASSQGEGWYEQYF.

In regard to this clone: The read terminates 3 residues ahead of where the CDR3 ends, so the germline J gene completes it. The chain is built from TRBV5-1 and TRBJ2-1, with 9 bases that match TRBD1. The V gene end was trimmed by 5 bases and the J gene end by 6 bases; junction bases not matched to a gene: 12. CDR3 length: 16 residues. The germline gives CDR1 SGHRS, CDR2 YFSETQ. The part of the CDR3 DNA that was read is TGCGCCAGCAGTTACTCCGGGACAGGGTTCCCCAATGAG. Translated: CASSYSGTGFPNE. The full CDR3 reads CASSYSGTGFPNEQFF.

About this clone itself: Sequencing ends 3 residues short of the CDR3 end; the germline J gene provides the rest. The chain employs TRBV7-8 and TRBJ2-7, with 7 bases identical to TRBD2. Losses at the gene ends were 5 bases for V and 4 bases for J; bases not matched to a gene: 8. This CDR3 comprises 14 residues. CDR1 SGHVS and CDR2 FQNEAQ come from the germline V gene. The CDR3 spells CASSPMGGLYEQYF. The DNA read from the CDR3 is TGTGCCAGCAGCCCGATGGGGGGGTTATACGAG.

Remarks on this clone: The read terminates 3 residues ahead of where the CDR3 ends, so the germline J gene completes it. The chain has TRBV20-1 and TRBJ2-4; maybe TRBD2 (6 bases). Germline CDR1 and CDR2: DFQATT and SNEGSKA (reference sequence). The CDR3 covers 16 residues. Deletions cut 6 bases from V and 3 bases from J, with 21 bases between. CDR3 bases read: TGCAGTGCCGCAACCCTAGCGTCACCGAACAAAAACATT. Encoded protein: CSAATLASPNKNI. The entire CDR3 sequence reads CSAATLASPNKNIQYF.

Remarks on this clone: The observed sequence ends 3 residues before the CDR3 terminus, with the missing tail filled in from the germline J gene. This chain links TRBV6-2 or TRBV6-3 with TRBJ2-5; 11 nucleotides align to TRBD2. Germline CDR1 reads MNHEY; CDR2 reads SVGEGT. V trimming: 2 bases; J trimming: 2 bases; junction bases outside the gene matches: 7. The CDR3 runs to 17 residues. The CDR3 is CASSYAITSGGQETQYF. CDR3 bases read: TGTGCCAGCAGTTACGCTATCACTAGCGGGGGACAAGAGACC.

Notes on this clone: Sequencing ends 3 residues short of the CDR3 end; the germline J gene provides the rest. The chain recombines TRBV5-1 with TRBJ2-7; D perhaps matches TRBD1 (6 bases). Germline CDR1 is SGHRS and CDR2 is YFSETQ. Trimming shortened V by 4 bases and J by 6 bases, and 26 bases separated the two germline ends. The CDR3 covers 17 residues. This CDR3 reads CASSHDVFQMGDIEQYF. The DNA read from the CDR3 is TGCGCCAGCAGCCACGACGTGTTCCAAATGGGGGACATCGAG.

About this clone itself: The missing CDR3 end, 3 residues past where the read stops, is filled in from the germline J gene. The V gene is TRBV7-9, the J gene TRBJ2-1; possible D gene TRBD1, 6 bases. Germline V gives CDR1 SEHNR, CDR2 FQNEAQ (reference sequence). The germline V and J ends were trimmed by 5 bases and 4 bases, with 15 bases remaining between them. CDR3 length: 15 amino acids. The CDR3 sequence is CASSHPEGVYNEQFF. The CDR3 DNA, read in part, is TGTGCCAGCAGCCACCCCGAGGGGGTTTACAATGAG.

Note on this clone: The missing CDR3 end, 3 residues past where the read stops, is filled in from the germline J gene. The chain carries TRBV19 and TRBJ2-7; 8 bases fit TRBD1. Germline V CDR1 and CDR2: LNHDA, SQIVND (reference sequence). The V gene end was trimmed by 2 bases and the J gene end by 1 base; junction bases not matched to a gene: 1. The CDR3 runs 14 residues. CDR3 amino acids: CASSITGGSYEQYF. The CDR3 bases that were read are TGTGCCAGTAGTATAACAGGGGGATCCTACGAG.

In the case of this clone: The read ends 3 residues shy of where the CDR3 ends; the end is completed using the germline J gene. The gene calls are TRBV6-2 or TRBV6-3 and TRBJ1-5, with 10 bases that match TRBD1. Germline trimming cut 6 bases from V and 1 base from J; bases unmatched to any gene: 0. Per the germline V gene, CDR1 is MNHEY and CDR2 is SVGEGT. The CDR3 runs 14 residues. The DNA read from the CDR3 is TGTGCCAGCAGGGGACAGGGGAGCAATCAGCCC. Amino acids: CASRGQGSNQP. The whole CDR3 is CASRGQGSNQPQHF.

Comment on this clone: The read comes to an end 3 residues before the CDR3 does, leaving the germline J gene to fill in the end. The chain couples TRBV5-5 to TRBJ2-7; TRBD1 matches 7 bases. Germline V gives CDR1 SGHKS, CDR2 YYEKEE (reference sequence). The CDR3 extends over 15 amino acids. The J segment lost 2 bases and the V segment lost 3 bases, leaving 8 bases of the junction unmatched. The DNA read from the CDR3 is TGTGCCAGCAGCTACGCCGGGACAGAAACCTACGAG. This sequence encodes CASSYAGTETYE. The full CDR3 sequence reads CASSYAGTETYEQYF.

Notes on this clone: The CDR3 extends 3 residues past the end of the read, so its final part is completed from the germline J gene. J is TRBJ1-1 and V is TRBV19; TRBD1 agrees at 7 bases. V lost 5 bases to trimming and J lost 1 base; unmatched junction nucleotides: 4. From germline, CDR1 is LNHDA and CDR2 SQIVND (reference sequence). This CDR3 region has 14 residues. The DNA read from the CDR3 is TGTGCCAGTAGTCCCGGGACAGCGAACACTGAA. Protein: CASSPGTANTE. The entire CDR3 sequence reads CASSPGTANTEAFF.

About this clone itself: The read ends 3 residues before the CDR3 terminus; that terminus is restored from the germline J gene. This chain links TRBV7-9 with TRBJ2-5; 9 bases fit TRBD1. The CDR3 runs 14 residues. Per the germline V gene, CDR1 is SEHNR and CDR2 is FQNEAQ (reference sequence). V was pared by 4 bases and J by 5 bases, with 5 bases of the junction left unmatched. The part of the CDR3 DNA that was read is TGTGCCAGCAGCTCCGGACAGGGGCTGGAGACC. Its protein product is CASSSGQGLET. The entire CDR3 protein reads CASSSGQGLETQYF.

A remark on this clone: The CDR3 is cut off 3 residues early in the read; its end comes from the germline J gene. V usage is TRBV20-1 and J usage is TRBJ2-3; 7 bases line up with TRBD2. This CDR3 has 17 residues. The germline V gene has CDR1 DFQATT and CDR2 SNEGSKA (reference sequence). The trim removed 2 bases at V and 0 bases at J, leaving 11 bases unmatched. The DNA read from the CDR3 is TGCAGTGCTAGAAGGTCGGGGGGTTCCGTTAGCACAGATACG. This encodes CSARRSGGSVSTDT. The entire CDR3 protein is CSARRSGGSVSTDTQYF.

With regard to this clone: The read ends 3 residues before the CDR3 terminus; that terminus is restored from the germline J gene. The gene calls are TRBV7-9 and TRBJ2-7; no clear D gene. This CDR3 contains 14 residues. The germline V gene has CDR1 SEHNR and CDR2 FQNEAQ (reference sequence). V was pared by 6 bases and J by 0 bases, with 12 bases between. CDR3 DNA (partial): TGTGCCAGCAGACCTCCCCGGTCCTCCTACGAG. This encodes CASRPPRSSYE. The full-length CDR3 reads as CASRPPRSSYEQYF.

Note on this clone: Coverage ceases 3 residues before the CDR3 finishes, and the germline J gene fills in the end. The rearrangement uses TRBV7-6 and TRBJ1-2; 11 positions agree with TRBD1. Germline values: CDR1 SGHVS, CDR2 FNYEAQ. CDR3 length: 14 residues. After removal of 4 bases from V and 7 bases from J, the junction contained 5 bases not matched to a gene. Here the CDR3 reads CASSSGQGAGGYTF. The DNA read from the CDR3 is TGTGCCAGCAGCTCTGGACAGGGGGCGGGTGGC. Complete variable domain (other parts from reference TRBV7-6 and TRBJ1-2): GAGVSQSPRYKVTKRGQDVALRCDPISGHVSLYWYRQALGQGPEFLTYFNYEAQQDKSGLPNDRFSAERPEGSISTLTIQRTEQRDSAMYRCASSSGQGAGGYTFGSGTRLTVV.

Details on this clone: The DNA ends 3 residues before the CDR3 does, and the rest of the CDR3 is filled in from the germline J gene. The rearrangement links TRBV5-1 to TRBJ1-2, with a weak D call TRBD1 (6 bases). CDR3 length: 17 residues. CDR1 is SGHRS and CDR2 is YFSETQ in the germline V gene. Trimming left V 2 bases short and J 4 bases short, with 21 bases between. Incomplete CDR3 DNA: TGCGCCAGCAGCTTATTTGGTGTCGAGGGGGGGGCCTATGGC. Its translation: CASSLFGVEGGAYG. The whole CDR3 protein is CASSLFGVEGGAYGYTF.

On this clone: The CDR3 end falls 3 residues outside the read, so it is completed with the germline J gene. The chain couples TRBV19 to TRBJ2-7; possibly TRBD2 for D (6 bases). Trimming removed 6 bases from V and 2 bases from J, with 17 bases in between. The germline V gene encodes CDR1 LNHDA and CDR2 SQIVND (reference sequence). The CDR3 is 15 amino acids. CDR3 DNA (partial): TGTGCCAGTAGGCACGCCAGCGGAGGGCCCTACGAG. It codes for CASRHASGGPYE. The complete CDR3 protein is CASRHASGGPYEQYF.

Of note for this clone: The missing CDR3 end, 3 residues past where the read stops, is filled in from the germline J gene. The rearrangement joins TRBV19 to TRBJ2-7, with unresolved D. V lost 5 bases to trimming and J lost 3 bases, with 14 bases between them. The CDR3 runs to 14 residues. Germline assignment: CDR1 LNHDA and CDR2 SQIVND (reference sequence). The CDR3 DNA, read in part, is TGTGCCAGTAGTTTAGCCTCCACTGACTACGAG. It is translated as CASSLASTDYE. In full, the CDR3 is CASSLASTDYEQYF.

In regard to this clone: With the read ending 3 residues before the CDR3 end, the germline J gene is used to fill in that end. The gene calls are TRBV29-1 and TRBJ2-1; D might be TRBD1 (6 bases). This CDR3 is built from 13 residues. The germline CDR1 and CDR2 sequences are SQVTM and ANQGSEA. The V end was cut by 7 bases, the J end by 8 bases, with 18 bases between. CDR3 DNA, as far as it was read: TGCAGCGCCCACTCCCAGGGGCTGGATGAG. Translated, it gives CSAHSQGLDE. In full, the CDR3 reads CSAHSQGLDEQFF.